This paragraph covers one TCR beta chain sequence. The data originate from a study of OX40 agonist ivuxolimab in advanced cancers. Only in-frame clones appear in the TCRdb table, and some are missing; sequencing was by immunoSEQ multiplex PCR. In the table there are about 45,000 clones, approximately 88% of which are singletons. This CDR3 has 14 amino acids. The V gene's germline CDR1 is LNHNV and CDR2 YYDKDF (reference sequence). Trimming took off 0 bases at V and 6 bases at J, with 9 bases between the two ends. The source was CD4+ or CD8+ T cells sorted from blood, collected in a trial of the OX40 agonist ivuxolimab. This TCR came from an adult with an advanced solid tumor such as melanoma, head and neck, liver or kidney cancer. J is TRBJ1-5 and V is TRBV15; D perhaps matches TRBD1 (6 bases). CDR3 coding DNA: TGTGCCACCAGCAGAGAAGGGGGGGCTCAGCCCCAGCATTTT. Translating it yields CATSREGGAQPQHF.